These T cell receptor beta chains were read from a single sample in a study of cytomegalovirus exposure and HLA in healthy donors. Libraries were prepared by immunoSEQ multiplex PCR; TCRdb keeps only in-frame clonotypes and omits some of them. The repertoire includes 200,000 or so clones, 65% to 85% of them detected once, and approximately 0.092% sits in the top ten. What was sequenced was PBMCs. Receptors were obtained from a boy between 2 and 10 years old in good health and CMV-seronegative. Both conserved end residues are part of each CDR3. Each record gives: clone size, V gene, J gene, D gene, CDR3 protein, CDR3 DNA. The D gene is left open where the match is weak. Clone size is shown for a subset of rows, as once, few, many or a class of expanded clone.

.	TRBV18	TRBJ2-2	.	CASSPLMGQAPGELFF	TGTGCCAGCTCACCGTTAATGGGACAAGCCCCAGGGGAGCTGTTTTTT
.	TRBV25-1	TRBJ1-1	TRBD1	CARGGTVTSEAFF	TGTGCCAGAGGAGGGACAGTGACCTCTGAAGCTTTCTTT
.	TRBV2	TRBJ2-7	.	CASSAGYEQYF	TGTGCCAGCAGTGCCGGTTACGAGCAGTACTTC
.	TRBV7-2	TRBJ2-1	TRBD2	CASSFAGGAYNEQFF	TGTGCCAGCAGCTTTGCGGGGGGGGCCTACAATGAGCAGTTCTTC
.	TRBV27	TRBJ2-7	.	CASSLMGHGSYEQYF	TGTGCCAGCAGTTTAATGGGGCATGGGTCCTACGAGCAGTACTTC
.	TRBV4-1	TRBJ2-7	TRBD2	CASSPSGLAGGSYEQYF	TGCGCCAGCAGCCCCTCAGGACTAGCGGGGGGATCCTACGAGCAGTACTTC
.	TRBV29-1	TRBJ2-3	.	CSARRGVGADTQYF	TGCAGCGCCCGCCGGGGTGTTGGGGCAGATACGCAGTATTTT
.	TRBV4-3	TRBJ2-1	.	CASSQGGGSYNEQFF	TGCGCCAGCAGCCAAGGAGGGGGTTCCTACAATGAGCAGTTCTTC
.	TRBV14	TRBJ1-2	.	CASSPRWEYGGYTF	TGTGCCAGCAGCCCGAGATGGGAGTACGGAGGCTACACCTTC
.	TRBV5-1	TRBJ2-7	TRBD1	CASSFLGQGAYEQYF	TGCGCCAGCAGCTTCCTCGGACAGGGGGCCTACGAGCAGTACTTC
.	TRBV10-2	TRBJ2-7	.	CASINALTPTEQYF	TGCGCCAGCATCAATGCCCTAACCCCAACCGAGCAGTACTTC
.	TRBV5-1	TRBJ2-7	TRBD1	CASSFLGQEQYF	TGCGCCAGCAGCTTTTTGGGACAGGAGCAGTACTTC
.	TRBV6-5	TRBJ2-1	.	CASSPSPRPGGEQFF	TGTGCCAGCAGTCCGTCACCTAGACCTGGAGGTGAGCAGTTCTTC
.	TRBV6-4	TRBJ2-3	TRBD2	CASSATSGATDTQYF	TGTGCCAGCAGTGCAACTAGCGGGGCCACAGATACGCAGTATTTT
.	TRBV2	TRBJ2-1	TRBD2	CASSEARLAGDLNNEQFF	TGTGCCAGCAGTGAAGCGAGACTAGCGGGGGACCTCAACAATGAGCAGTTCTTC
.	TRBV4-2	TRBJ2-5	TRBD2	CASSQMSGGLQETQYF	TGTGCCAGCAGCCAAATGAGCGGGGGACTCCAAGAGACCCAGTACTTC
.	TRBV7-9	TRBJ1-5	TRBD1	CASSSGQGSNQPQHF	TGTGCCAGCAGCTCGGGACAGGGTAGCAATCAGCCCCAGCATTTT
.	TRBV7-2	TRBJ2-3	TRBD2	CASSSVAGLSTDTQYF	TGTGCCAGCAGCTCGGTAGCGGGGCTTAGCACAGATACGCAGTATTTT
.	TRBV6-6	TRBJ1-6	.	CASSYSSLSALHF	TGTGCCAGCAGTTACTCGAGCCTTAGCGCCCTCCACTTT
.	TRBV10-1	TRBJ2-1	TRBD2	CASSPGLAKYNEQFF	TGCGCCAGCAGTCCGGGACTAGCGAAGTACAATGAGCAGTTCTTC
.	TRBV4-3	TRBJ1-4	TRBD1	CASSQVINRGGLDEKLFF	TGCGCCAGCAGCCAAGTAATAAACAGGGGCGGGCTAGATGAAAAACTGTTTTTT
.	TRBV6-1	TRBJ2-6	.	CASSLSGANVLTF	TGTGCCAGCAGCTTATCTGGGGCCAACGTCCTGACTTTC
.	TRBV5-6	TRBJ1-5	.	CASSFSNGNQPQHF	TGTGCCAGCAGCTTTTCCAATGGCAATCAGCCCCAGCATTTT
.	TRBV9	TRBJ1-2	.	CASSISRGNNYGYTF	TGTGCCAGCAGCATATCTAGGGGGAATAACTATGGCTACACCTTC
.	TRBV19	TRBJ1-6	.	CASMRQYNSPLHF	TGTGCCAGTATGAGGCAATATAATTCACCCCTCCACTTT
.	TRBV7-9	TRBJ1-1	.	CASSLHSDTEAFF	TGTGCCAGCAGCTTACACAGTGACACTGAAGCTTTCTTT
.	TRBV18	TRBJ1-2	TRBD1	CASSPLTGEAGYTF	TGTGCCAGCTCACCTTTGACAGGGGAGGCTGGCTACACCTTC
.	TRBV6-1	TRBJ1-1	TRBD1	CASRLHVQGGTEAFF	TGTGCCAGCAGGTTACACGTACAGGGGGGGACTGAAGCTTTCTTT
.	TRBV19	TRBJ1-1	TRBD1	CASRTGGLNTEAFF	TGTGCCAGTAGGACAGGGGGGCTGAACACTGAAGCTTTCTTT
.	TRBV6-6	TRBJ2-3	.	CASIMTITDTQYF	TGTGCCAGCATTATGACAATTACAGATACGCAGTATTTT
.	TRBV9	TRBJ2-7	TRBD1	CASSVGDRANEQYF	TGTGCCAGCAGCGTAGGCGACAGGGCCAACGAGCAGTACTTC
.	TRBV7-8	TRBJ2-6	TRBD1	CASSLGTGTNVLTF	TGTGCCAGCAGCTTAGGGACAGGGACCAACGTCCTGACTTTC
.	TRBV5-4	TRBJ2-1	TRBD1	CASSPRQGYEQFF	TGTGCCAGCAGCCCGAGACAGGGATATGAGCAGTTCTTC
once	TRBV7-2	TRBJ2-2	.	CASSLVTANTGELFF	TGTGCCAGCAGCTTAGTCACGGCGAACACCGGGGAGCTGTTTTTT
.	TRBV19	TRBJ1-3	TRBD1	CASTERGLSGNTIYF	TGTGCCAGTACCGAAAGGGGGCTCTCTGGAAACACCATATATTTT
once	TRBV4-3	TRBJ2-3	.	CASSQVLEDTQYF	TGCGCCAGCAGCCAGGTGTTGGAGGATACGCAGTATTTT
once	TRBV5-8	TRBJ1-1	.	CASSFRQVNTEAFF	TGTGCCAGCAGCTTCAGACAGGTAAACACTGAAGCTTTCTTT
.	TRBV4-3	TRBJ1-1	.	CASSQRTANTEAFF	TGCGCCAGCAGCCAAAGGACAGCGAACACTGAAGCTTTCTTT
.	TRBV7-9	TRBJ1-3	TRBD1	CASRGTGTNSGNTIYF	TGTGCCAGCAGAGGGACAGGGACAAACTCTGGAAACACCATATATTTT
.	TRBV5-1	TRBJ2-3	.	CASSPDSRNTQYF	TGCGCCAGCAGCCCGGACTCTCGGAATACGCAGTATTTT
.	TRBV19	TRBJ1-4	TRBD1	CASSIEPGQGDEKLFF	TGTGCCAGTAGTATAGAGCCGGGACAGGGGGATGAAAAACTGTTTTTT
.	TRBV7-9	TRBJ2-3	.	CASSPSRLVLSDTQYF	TGTGCCAGCAGCCCTAGTAGACTAGTTCTATCAGATACGCAGTATTTT
.	TRBV6-1	TRBJ1-2	.	CASASPVNYGYTF	TGTGCCAGCGCTTCCCCAGTTAACTATGGCTACACCTTC
.	TRBV4-1	TRBJ1-6	.	CASSQASSYNSPLHF	TGCGCCAGCAGCCAAGCGAGCTCCTATAATTCACCCCTCCACTTT
.	TRBV5-4	TRBJ2-1	TRBD1	CASSRPGGAYNEQFF	TGTGCCAGCAGCCGACCAGGGGGCGCCTACAATGAGCAGTTCTTC
once	TRBV11-2	TRBJ2-7	TRBD1	CASSFPDRGAEQYF	TGTGCCAGCAGCTTCCCAGACAGGGGTGCCGAGCAGTACTTC
.	TRBV27	TRBJ2-7	TRBD1	CASSAKTGGGYEQYF	TGTGCCAGCAGTGCCAAGACAGGGGGGGGCTACGAGCAGTACTTC
.	TRBV9	TRBJ1-6	.	CASSVDEGSYNSPLHF	TGTGCCAGCAGCGTAGACGAGGGATCCTATAATTCACCCCTCCACTTT
once	TRBV30	TRBJ1-2	TRBD1	CAWSDMDRDNYGYTF	TGTGCCTGGAGTGATATGGACAGGGATAACTATGGCTACACCTTC
.	TRBV10-3	TRBJ2-3	.	CAISWDTSTDTQYF	TGTGCCATCAGTTGGGACACCAGCACAGATACGCAGTATTTT